This TCR beta chain comes out of a study of cytomegalovirus exposure and HLA in healthy donors (dated by TCRdb to the late 2010s). In the study overall: According to a later analysis, the roughly 120 validation repertoires were produced on the same platform as the 666 repertoires of the first cohort. The study aimed to test whether cataloging public T cell receptors could reveal signatures of past pathogen exposure. To predict cytomegalovirus infection status, the study brought together high-throughput TCR immunosequencing, statistical association of individual TCRs with disease status, and machine learning. In addition to the first cohort of around 670 subjects, a separate validation cohort of 130 or so different subjects was used.

The donors were included in the validation cohort of roughly 120 subjects, a group kept apart from the roughly 700-subject first cohort. Library prep was done by the immunoSEQ multiplex PCR assay. Per the authors' processing: To diagnose cytomegalovirus status from the catalog of TCR beta chain sequences, a statistical classification framework was built. TCRdb stores this immuneACCESS table with in-frame sequences only. Part of the clones is absent; in the studies checked, under half of the shortfall reflects unresolved V genes, and no reason is known for the rest. D and trimming were read from the DNA, whereas the V and J calls and clone size are those reported in that table. The sample table lists about 200,000 clones, about 82% of them with a count of one. The leading ten clones occupy roughly 1.5% of the sample. General findings and caveats noted by the study authors: All 120 or so repertoires were used to score co-occurrence in the validation cohort in a later analysis, because that analysis had no HLA typing for the cohort. A total of 150 or so TCR beta chains were listed by the study as associated with cytomegalovirus. In a later analysis, TCRs clustered in the first cohort were found to also tend to co-occur in the 120 or so validation repertoires, with around 94% of cluster scores above 0. A few of the identified cytomegalovirus-associated TCR beta chains were confirmed in vitro to be specific for cytomegalovirus antigens. It was suggested by the authors that the approach could potentially be generalized to other disease states and immunological phenotypes. Most TCR sequences were seen in very few donors, while some public TCRs were found in many individuals. The classifier was reported to diagnose cytomegalovirus status with high specificity and sensitivity in both the original cohort and the validation cohort.

This clone was seen ten or more times. The clone's antigen remains unknown. Base qualities are missing; no much larger clone stands one base away. The CDR3 holds 14 amino acids from the cysteine to the phenylalanine. The DNA shown is the 42-base CDR3, in frame from base 1. V lost 2 bases and J lost 5 bases; the stretch between them is 12 bases long. Taken from the germline V gene, the CDR1 and CDR2 loops are KGHSH and LQKENI. The sequence was collected from a young woman in good health and CMV-seronegative. The sequencing sample was made of PBMCs. The chain links TRBV18 with TRBJ2-5; possibly the D gene is TRBD2, per 5 matching bases. The DNA sequence follows: TGTGCCAGCTCACCATCCGGGGTGGGGGAGACCCAGTACTTC. Its translation reads: CASSPSGVGETQYF.